Shown below are 6 T cell receptor beta chains from a single sample sequenced in a study of T cell responses to AZD1222 COVID-19 vaccine. The repertoire was sequenced with immunoSEQ multiplex PCR; TCRdb's copy has only in-frame clones and lacks some. Of roughly 160,000 clones listed, roughly nine tenths are singletons. Source: peripheral blood, taken on day 0 of AZD1222 vaccination. The receptors were gathered from an adult in good health.

This sequence joins TRBV6-5 and TRBJ2-7, with 11 nucleotides matching TRBD2. The V and J ends lost 7 bases and 3 bases, in that order; junction bases with no gene match: 8. This CDR3 has 15 residues. Germline V gene sequence: CDR1 MNHEY, CDR2 SVGAGI. The CDR3 loop reads CASTLSGGAVYEQYF. CDR3 in DNA: TGTGCCAGCACCCTTAGCGGGGGGGCAGTCTACGAGCAGTACTTC.

This clone occurred a few times. The rearrangement joins TRBV28 to TRBJ1-2, with a weak D call TRBD1 (6 bases). Germline CDR1 reads MDHEN; CDR2 reads SYDVKM. CDR3 length equals 13 residues. Trimming removed 10 bases from V and 6 bases from J, with 18 bases in between. CDR3 protein: CATRTVGTHGYTF. DNA for the CDR3: TGTGCCACGCGGACAGTCGGAACGCATGGCTACACCTTC.

The J gene is TRBJ1-5, the V gene TRBV7-2; D may be TRBD1 (6 bases). This CDR3 has 14 residues. The V gene lost 1 base and the J gene lost 5 bases, with 9 bases spanning the gap. Germline V gene lookup returns CDR1 SGHTA and CDR2 FQGNSA. This CDR3 is CASSLGAGDQPQHF. CDR3 nucleotides: TGTGCCAGCAGCTTAGGGGCAGGGGATCAGCCCCAGCATTTT.

This chain joins TRBV27 and TRBJ2-5; 8 bases map to TRBD1. CDR3 length: 13 amino acids. V trimming: 4 bases; J trimming: 4 bases; junction bases outside the gene matches: 2. Germline loops: CDR1 MNHEY, CDR2 SMNVEV (reference sequence). The CDR3 sequence: CASSWTGLETQYF. The CDR3 region has the DNA TGTGCCAGCAGTTGGACAGGGCTAGAGACCCAGTACTTC.

The chain joins TRBV29-1 to TRBJ2-7; 9 bases fit TRBD2. Germline V gives CDR1 SQVTM, CDR2 ANQGSEA. The CDR3 spans 14 residues. V lost 6 bases and J lost 0; bases outside the gene matches: 6. CDR3 sequence (DNA): TGCAGCGTAAGGACTAGCGCAAGCTCCTACGAGCAGTACTTC. Protein sequence: CSVRTSASSYEQYF.

The chain employs TRBV19 and TRBJ1-5; TRBD1 matches at 10 bases. The CDR3 contains 15 residues. Trimming took 6 bases from V and 6 from J; bases not matched to a gene: 8. The germline CDR1 and CDR2 sequences are LNHDA and SQIVND (reference sequence). CDR3 sequence (DNA): TGTGCCAGTAGAGGCGGGACAGGGGTTTTTCAGCCCCAGCATTTT. Amino acid sequence: CASRGGTGVFQPQHF.